This T cell receptor beta chain was identified during a study of early T cells in non-severe SARS-CoV-2 infection. Overall study context: The chains were unpaired, and the sequenced material was bulk RNA from unsorted whole blood.

Individual cDNA molecules carried attached unique molecular identifiers. TCRdb re-called the 5' RACE reads through MiXCR, storing one row per CDR3 protein. The table has 95,000 to 110,000 distinct CDR3 sequences, 11% seen once. A remark on this clonotype: As yet, its antigen is unknown.

Study-wide findings and caveats: Database matching using VDJdb favored anti-spike CD8 responses, with private and CD4 specificities left missing.

This CDR3 is 10 amino acids long. With V trimmed by 6 bases and J by 12 bases, 5 bases remained unmatched. Germline CDR1 and CDR2: MDHEN and SYDVKM. The V and J genes are TRBV28 and TRBJ2-7; the match to TRBD2 covers 7 bases. Sequencing used whole blood. This TCR was recovered from an adult who was a healthcare worker with PCR-confirmed SARS-CoV-2 infection or an uninfected control (not recorded which). The CDR3, as DNA: TGTGCCAGCAGCGGACTAGAGTCGTACTTC. This encodes CASSGLESYF.